The T cell receptor beta chain described here comes from a study of human T cells and chemical hapten exposure. Turning to the study itself: Patch tests of 0.01% DPC on the upper back were read at 6 days.

Authors' analysis steps: Samples ranged from roughly 23,224 to 700,000 TCRs, with a median of roughly 96,000. TCRdb reprocessed the RACE reads with MiXCR, giving one entry per CDR3 protein. The V and J calls and clone size are TCRdb's, not the authors'. The profile shows around 150,000 distinct CDR3 sequences, roughly 15% of them singletons. Time point specified: patch test 1, 2 weeks after DPC sensitization. This sample's treatment: therapeutic diphenylcyclopropenone sensitization with weekly scalp DPC. Alopecia patients between 18 and 70 years old and suitable for DPC were used as donors. The V gene end was trimmed by 2 bases and the J gene end by 3 bases; junction bases not matched to a gene: 0. Per the germline V gene, CDR1 is DFQATT and CDR2 is SNEGSKA (reference sequence). CDR3 length equals 13 residues. This clonotype was seen at least ten times.

The clonotype originates from a woman in her 30s with alopecia areata. Some clones in this sample may be carry-over from other donors' samples. The rearrangement joins TRBV20-1 to TRBJ1-4; 7 bases are shared with TRBD1. The sequencing used whole blood, collected in connection with sensitization to the hapten diphenylcyclopropenone (DPC). The CDR3 DNA reads as TGCAGTGCTAGAAGGGGGCCTAATGAAAAACTGTTTTTT. Translated, it gives CSARRGPNEKLFF.